The next 5 T cell receptor beta chains were all read from a single sample in a study of shared clonotypes between healthy human individuals. Sequencing was performed with immunoSEQ multiplex PCR; in TCRdb, only in-frame clones are kept and a portion is missing. The profile shows 950,000 to 1,300,000 clones, approximately 70% of them singletons. The specimen was memory CD4+ T cells sorted from blood. Specified subset: CD45RA-negative fraction. The receptors shown here come from a man between 18 and 29 years old in good health.

V and J are TRBV7-2 and TRBJ2-6; D is uncertain. Germline CDR1 reads SGHTA; CDR2 reads FQGNSA. The CDR3 covers 17 residues. The V end lost 3 bases, the J end lost 0 bases, and 12 bases lay between the germline ends. The CDR3 DNA follows: TGTGCCAGCAGCTTGGAACTTCTAATCTCTGGGGCCAACGTCCTGACTTTC. It translates to CASSLELLISGANVLTF.

The chain links TRBV29-1 to TRBJ2-6; the match to TRBD1 covers 8 bases. Germline V gene data show CDR1 as SQVTM and CDR2 as ANQGSEA. V lost 1 base to trimming and J lost 4 bases; unmatched junction nucleotides: 3. The CDR3 is made up of 15 amino acids. The CDR3 sequence: CSVEGQGYGANVLTF. CDR3 DNA: TGCAGCGTTGAAGGACAGGGGTACGGGGCCAACGTCCTGACTTTC.

This chain uses TRBV27 with TRBJ1-2; weak D call: TRBD1 (5 bases). With 6 bases removed from V and 7 bases from J, the gap between germline ends came to 15 bases. Germline-derived CDR1 and CDR2 are MNHEY and SMNVEV (reference sequence). The CDR3 is made up of 13 amino acids. The CDR3 DNA reads as TGTGCCAGCAGCCCGGGGGTAGTGGGTGGCTACACCTTC. Translated: CASSPGVVGGYTF.

The genes are TRBV5-4 and TRBJ2-7; TRBD1 agrees at 7 bases. The trim removed 0 bases at V and 3 bases at J, leaving 3 bases unmatched. Germline values: CDR1 SGHNT, CDR2 YYREEE (reference sequence). The CDR3 loop spans 14 amino acids. CDR3 sequence reads: CASSLGQGGYEQYF. CDR3 DNA: TGTGCCAGCAGCTTGGGACAGGGTGGCTACGAGCAGTACTTC.

CDR3 loop: CASSRRLTSGSTDTQYF. The CDR3 DNA reads TGTGCCAGCAGCCGAAGACTGACTAGCGGGAGCACAGATACGCAGTATTTT. This chain links TRBV7-2 with TRBJ2-3; TRBD2 matches 10 bases. Germline V gives CDR1 SGHTA, CDR2 FQGNSA. J was trimmed by 0 bases and V by 5 bases; bases with no gene match: 8. The CDR3 spans 17 residues. Based on the CDR3 plus reference TRBV7-2 and TRBJ2-3, the full variable domain is GAGVSQSPSNKVTEKGKDVELRCDPISGHTALYWYRQSLGQGLEFLIYFQGNSAPDKSGLPSDRFSAERTGGSVSTLTIQRTQQEDSAVYLCASSRRLTSGSTDTQYFGPGTRLTVL.